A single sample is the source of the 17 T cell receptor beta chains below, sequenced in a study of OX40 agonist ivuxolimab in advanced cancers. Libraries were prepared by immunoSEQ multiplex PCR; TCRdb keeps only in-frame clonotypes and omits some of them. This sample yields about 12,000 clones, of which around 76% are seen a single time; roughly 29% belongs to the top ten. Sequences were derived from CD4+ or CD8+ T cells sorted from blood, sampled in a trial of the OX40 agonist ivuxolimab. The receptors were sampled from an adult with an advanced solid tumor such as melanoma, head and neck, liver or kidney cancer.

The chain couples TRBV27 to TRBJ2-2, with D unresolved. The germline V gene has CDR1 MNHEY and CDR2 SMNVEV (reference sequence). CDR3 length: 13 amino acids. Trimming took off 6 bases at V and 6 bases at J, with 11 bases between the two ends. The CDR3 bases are TGTGCCAGCAGCCAACGCGAGTCCGGGGAGCTGTTTTTT. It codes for CASSQRESGELFF.

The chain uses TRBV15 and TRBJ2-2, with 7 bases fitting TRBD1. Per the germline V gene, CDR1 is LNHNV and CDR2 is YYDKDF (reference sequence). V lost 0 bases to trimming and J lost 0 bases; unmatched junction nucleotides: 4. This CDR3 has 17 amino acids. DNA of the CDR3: TGTGCCACCAGCAGAGATTTCCAGGGGGCGAACACCGGGGAGCTGTTTTTT. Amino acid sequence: CATSRDFQGANTGELFF. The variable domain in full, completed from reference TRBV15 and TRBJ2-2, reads DAMVIQNPRYQVTQFGKPVTLSCSQTLNHNVMYWYQQKSSQAPKLLFHYYDKDFNNEADTPDNFQSRRPNTSFCFLDIRSPGLGDTAMYLCATSRDFQGANTGELFFGEGSRLTVL.

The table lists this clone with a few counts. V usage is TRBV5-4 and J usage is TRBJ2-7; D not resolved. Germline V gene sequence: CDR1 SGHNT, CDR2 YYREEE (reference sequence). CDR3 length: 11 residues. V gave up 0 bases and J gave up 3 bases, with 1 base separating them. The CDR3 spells CASSLDYEQYF. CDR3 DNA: TGTGCCAGCAGCTTGGACTACGAGCAGTACTTC.

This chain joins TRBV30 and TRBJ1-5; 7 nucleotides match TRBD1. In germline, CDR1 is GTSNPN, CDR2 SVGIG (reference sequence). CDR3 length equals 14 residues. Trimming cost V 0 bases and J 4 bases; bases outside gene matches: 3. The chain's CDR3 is CAWSVNRGNQPQHF. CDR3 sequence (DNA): TGTGCCTGGAGTGTTAACAGGGGAAATCAGCCCCAGCATTTT. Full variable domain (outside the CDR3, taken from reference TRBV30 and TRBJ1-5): SQTIHQWPATLVQPVGSPLSLECTVEGTSNPNLYWYRQAAGRGLQLLFYSVGIGQISSEVPQNLSASRPQDRQFILSSKKLLLSDSGFYLCAWSVNRGNQPQHFGDGTRLSIL.

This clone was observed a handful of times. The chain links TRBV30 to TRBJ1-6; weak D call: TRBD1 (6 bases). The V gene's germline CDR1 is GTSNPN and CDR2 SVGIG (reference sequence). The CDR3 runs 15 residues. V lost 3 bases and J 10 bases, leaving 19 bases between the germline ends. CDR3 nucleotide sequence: TGTGCCTGGAGAGGGGGGTATAATCCCGGCTCACCCCTCCACTTT. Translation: CAWRGGYNPGSPLHF.

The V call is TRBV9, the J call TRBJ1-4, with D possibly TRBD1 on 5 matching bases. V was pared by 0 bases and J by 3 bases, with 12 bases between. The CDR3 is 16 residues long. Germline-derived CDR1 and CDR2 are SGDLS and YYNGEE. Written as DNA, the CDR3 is TGTGCCAGCAGCGTAGCGGGGACGGGAGCTAATGAAAAACTGTTTTTT. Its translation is CASSVAGTGANEKLFF.

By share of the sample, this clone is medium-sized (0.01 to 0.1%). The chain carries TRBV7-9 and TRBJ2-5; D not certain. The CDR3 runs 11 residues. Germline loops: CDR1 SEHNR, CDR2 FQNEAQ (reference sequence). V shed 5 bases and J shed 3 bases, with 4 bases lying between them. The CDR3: CASSQEETQYF. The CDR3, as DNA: TGTGCCAGCAGCCAGGAAGAGACCCAGTACTTC.

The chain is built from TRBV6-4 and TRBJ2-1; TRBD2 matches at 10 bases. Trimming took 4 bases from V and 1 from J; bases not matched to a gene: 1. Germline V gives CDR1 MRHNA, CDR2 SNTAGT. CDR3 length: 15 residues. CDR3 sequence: CASSGTSGSYNEQFF. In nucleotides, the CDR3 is TGTGCCAGCAGTGGGACTAGCGGATCCTACAATGAGCAGTTCTTC.

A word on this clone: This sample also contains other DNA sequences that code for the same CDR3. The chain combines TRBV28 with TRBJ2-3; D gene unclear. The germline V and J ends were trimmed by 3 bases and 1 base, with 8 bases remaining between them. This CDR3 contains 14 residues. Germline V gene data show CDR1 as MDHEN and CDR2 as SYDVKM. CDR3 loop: CASSFVAGTDTQYF. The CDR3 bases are TGTGCCAGCAGTTTCGTCGCGGGCACAGATACGCAGTATTTT. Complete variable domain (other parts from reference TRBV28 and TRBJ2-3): DVKVTQSSRYLVKRTGEKVFLECVQDMDHENMFWYRQDPGLGLRLIYFSYDVKMKEKGDIPEGYSVSREKKERFSLILESASTNQTSMYLCASSFVAGTDTQYFGPGTRLTVL.

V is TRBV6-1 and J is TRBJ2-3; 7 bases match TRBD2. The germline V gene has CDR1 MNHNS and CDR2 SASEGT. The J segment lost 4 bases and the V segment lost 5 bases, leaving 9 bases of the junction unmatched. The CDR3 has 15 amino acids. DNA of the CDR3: TGTGCCAGCAGTTCGTGGCGGGAGATTGCAGATACGCAGTATTTT. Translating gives CASSSWREIADTQYF.

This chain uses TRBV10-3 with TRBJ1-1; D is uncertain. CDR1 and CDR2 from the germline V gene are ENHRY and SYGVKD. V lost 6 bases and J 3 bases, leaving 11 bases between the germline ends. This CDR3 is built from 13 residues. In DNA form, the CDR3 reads TGTGCCATCAGGGAGGCAGACGACACTGAAGCTTTCTTT. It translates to CAIREADDTEAFF.

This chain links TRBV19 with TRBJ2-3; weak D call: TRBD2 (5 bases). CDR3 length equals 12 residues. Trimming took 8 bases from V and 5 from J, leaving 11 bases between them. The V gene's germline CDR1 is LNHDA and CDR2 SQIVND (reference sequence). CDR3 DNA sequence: TGTGCCAGTGAGAGGGCGGGAGATACGCAGTATTTT. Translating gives CASERAGDTQYF.

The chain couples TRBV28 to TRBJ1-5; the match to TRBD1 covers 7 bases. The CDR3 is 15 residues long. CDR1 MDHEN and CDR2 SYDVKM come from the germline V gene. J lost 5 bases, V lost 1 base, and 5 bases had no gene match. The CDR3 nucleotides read TGTGCCAGCAGTTTATCGGACAGGCGGGATCAGCCCCAGCATTTT. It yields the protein CASSLSDRRDQPQHF.

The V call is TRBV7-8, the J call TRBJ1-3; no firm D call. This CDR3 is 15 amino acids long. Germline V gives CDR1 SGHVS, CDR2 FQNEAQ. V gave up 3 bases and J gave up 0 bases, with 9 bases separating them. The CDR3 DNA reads TGTGCCAGCAGCTTTGTTAGTGGCTCTGGAAACACCATATATTTT. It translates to CASSFVSGSGNTIYF.

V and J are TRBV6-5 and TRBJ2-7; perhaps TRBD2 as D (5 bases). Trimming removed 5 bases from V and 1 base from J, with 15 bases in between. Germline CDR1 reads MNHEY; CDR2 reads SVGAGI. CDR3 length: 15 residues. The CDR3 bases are TGTGCCAGCAGTCCCGAAGGGAGAAGTTCCTACGAGCAGTACGTC. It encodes CASSPEGRSSYEQYV.

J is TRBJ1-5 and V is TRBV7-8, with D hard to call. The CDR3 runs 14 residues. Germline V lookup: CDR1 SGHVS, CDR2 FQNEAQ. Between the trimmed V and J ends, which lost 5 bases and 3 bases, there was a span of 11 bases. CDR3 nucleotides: TGTGCCAGCAGCATGGACGAGCCCAATCAGCCCCAGCATTTT. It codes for CASSMDEPNQPQHF.

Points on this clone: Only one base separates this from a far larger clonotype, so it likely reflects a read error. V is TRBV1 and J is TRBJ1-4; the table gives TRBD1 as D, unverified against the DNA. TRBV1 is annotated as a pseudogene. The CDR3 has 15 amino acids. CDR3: CTSSQDEGVREKLFF. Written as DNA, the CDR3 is TGCACCAGCAGCCAAGATGAGGGGGTAAGGGAAAAACTGTTTTTT.